The TCR beta chain under discussion was sequenced for a study of T cell changes during pregnancy in multiple sclerosis. The CDR3 is 13 amino acids. The V end lost 4 bases, the J end lost 2 bases, and 9 bases lay between the germline ends. Germline lookup yields CDR1 SQVTM and CDR2 ANQGSEA. Clones were read by immunoSEQ multiplex PCR, and TCRdb kept only the in-frame ones, dropping some. The repertoire consists of some 76,000 clones, with 80% to 95% occurring once and the leading ten covering 0.25% to 0.3%. The V gene is TRBV29-1, the J gene TRBJ1-3; TRBD1 might be the D (5 bases). The source material was CD4+ T cells from peripheral blood mononuclear cells, sampled after pregnancy. This sequence originates from a female donor with multiple sclerosis, enrolled in a pregnancy study. This chain's CDR3 is CSVVRGAGNTIYF. CDR3 nucleotides: TGCAGCGTTGTCCGGGGGGCTGGAAACACCATATATTTT.